This T cell receptor (beta chain) appears in the sequencing data of a study of molecular identifiers for immune sequencing clone quantification. Sorted inputs of roughly 19,000 to 1,100,000 cells, with 10%, 30% or 50% RNA, yielded naive CD8 libraries. The CDR3 totals 14 residues. Germline CDR1 and CDR2: SGDLS and YYNGEE. Trimming stripped 1 base from V and 1 base from J, with 8 bases between. A remark on this clonotype: No antigen is known for it. This CDR3 is missing its conserved last phenylalanine or tryptophan, likely due to a read error.

For bulk TCR libraries, previously described methods and listed TCR primers were used. TCRdb re-called the PCR reads through MiXCR, storing one row per CDR3 protein. Altogether over 600,000 distinct CDR3 sequences are present, less than 20% being singletons, with the ten largest covering around 0.86%. Study-level points and caveats: Researchers reportedly could pick up spiked Jurkat TCR RNA from one cell mixed into 1 million or so naive cells.

The receptor's source is a human donor in good health. Some libraries in this study had Jurkat cell RNA spiked in. Sequenced: naive CD8+ T cells from blood, with Jurkat cell RNA spiked in. Subset reported: FACS-sorted CD8+CD4-CCR7+CD45RA+ naive T cells. The chain has TRBV9 and TRBJ1-1; D gene ambiguous. CDR3 nucleotide sequence: TGTGCCAGCAGCGTATACGGCCAGAACACTGAAGCTTTCTCT. Amino acid sequence: CASSVYGQNTEAFS.